The TCR beta chain under discussion was sequenced for a study of STAT5B mutations in CD4+ large granular lymphocyte leukemia. Broader study findings: Compared with healthy controls (2/35), patient top clones favored TRBV06 (8/27).

The germline CDR1 and CDR2 sequences are ENHRY and SYGVKD. V lost 10 bases to trimming and J lost 0 bases, with 13 bases between them. The CDR3 consists of 14 residues. TCRdb keeps only in-frame clones here, not all; method: immunoSEQ multiplex PCR. The sample carries roughly 21,000 clones, around 75% recorded once. Regarding this clone: The antigen is unknown.

The sample taken for sequencing was CD4+ T cells from blood buffy coats. The sequence was collected from a human donor in good health. The rearrangement links TRBV10-3 to TRBJ1-5, with D possibly matching TRBD1 (5 bases). In nucleotides, the CDR3 is TGTGCCACGGGGACCCCGGTTAGCAATCAGCCCCAGCATTTT. Residues: CATGTPVSNQPQHF.